The 31 T cell receptor beta chains reported below all come from one sample, sequenced in a study of identifying expanded T cells in peripheral blood. Assay used: immunoSEQ multiplex PCR; TCRdb lists only in-frame clones, some missing. The data contain about 90,000 clones, about 86% of them seen just once; the ten biggest clones take up around 6%. The sample taken for sequencing was blood. Receptor source: a person aged 18 to 70 in good health.

The chain links TRBV18 to TRBJ2-2, with a possible D match to TRBD1 (6 bases). Germline CDR1 is KGHSH and CDR2 is LQKENI. The CDR3 has 14 amino acids. The germline V and J ends were trimmed by 3 bases and 7 bases, with 12 bases remaining between them. The CDR3 is CASSPQGQIGELFF. CDR3 sequence (DNA): TGTGCCAGCTCACCTCAGGGGCAAATCGGGGAGCTGTTTTTT.

The rearrangement uses TRBV6-6 and TRBJ1-4, with D uncertain. The V gene's germline CDR1 is MNHNY and CDR2 SVGAGI (reference sequence). V dropped 2 bases and J dropped 0 bases, with 7 bases sitting between them. This CDR3 comprises 15 residues. The CDR3 here is CASSYRDATNEKLFF. The CDR3 DNA reads TGTGCCAGCAGTTACAGGGATGCAACTAATGAAAAACTGTTTTTT.

The chain has TRBV7-9 and TRBJ2-1; D may match TRBD1 or TRBD2 (5 bases each). CDR1 and CDR2 (germline): SEHNR, FQNEAQ (reference sequence). The CDR3 runs to 18 residues. Trimming stripped 5 bases from V and 5 bases from J, with 25 bases between. CDR3 DNA: TGTGCCAGCAGCACACCCCGGGACCAAAGTCGGGGACACAATGAGCAGTTCTTC. It translates to CASSTPRDQSRGHNEQFF. Based on the CDR3 plus reference TRBV7-9 and TRBJ2-1, the full variable domain is DTGVSQNPRHKITKRGQNVTFRCDPISEHNRLYWYRQTLGQGPEFLTYFQNEAQLEKSRLLSDRFSAERPKGSFSTLEIQRTEQGDSAMYLCASSTPRDQSRGHNEQFFGPGTRLTVL.

The chain is built from TRBV29-1 and TRBJ1-2; TRBD1 aligns across 10 bases. The length of the CDR3 is 16 residues. V trimming: 4 bases; J trimming: 5 bases; junction bases outside the gene matches: 13. In germline, CDR1 is SQVTM, CDR2 ANQGSEA. CDR3 sequence: CSVVETGGSVTYGYTF. In nucleotides, the CDR3 is TGCAGCGTTGTCGAGACAGGGGGCTCGGTGACGTATGGCTACACCTTC.

This clone occurred a few times. This sequence joins TRBV15 and TRBJ1-6; a weak D match, TRBD1 (5 bases). In germline, CDR1 is LNHNV, CDR2 YYDKDF (reference sequence). This CDR3 has 14 residues. V was trimmed by 4 bases and J by 7 bases, leaving 11 bases between them. CDR3 in DNA: TGTGCCACCAGCAAACAGGTGGGGAATTCACCCCTCCACTTT. It yields the protein CATSKQVGNSPLHF.

V and J are TRBV11-2 and TRBJ2-7, with D tentatively TRBD2 (6 bases). With 2 bases removed from V and 5 bases from J, the gap between germline ends came to 10 bases. The CDR3 covers 13 residues. Germline CDR1 is SGHAT and CDR2 is FQNNGV. CDR3: CASSLSPGDEQYF. The CDR3 region has the DNA TGTGCCAGCAGCTTAAGTCCGGGGGACGAGCAGTACTTC. Based on the CDR3 plus reference TRBV11-2 and TRBJ2-7, the full variable domain is EAGVAQSPRYKIIEKRQSVAFWCNPISGHATLYWYQQILGQGPKLLIQFQNNGVVDDSQLPKDRFSAERLKGVDSTLKIQPAKLEDSAVYLCASSLSPGDEQYFGPGTRLTVT.

This clone has a single count. At one boundary the junction diverges from the germline segment, which might be a read error. The chain has TRBV7-3 and TRBJ2-1, with D possibly being TRBD1 (6 bases). This CDR3 has 15 residues. Germline assignment: CDR1 SGHTA and CDR2 FQGTGA. This CDR3 is CASSSETRDMARVVF. Here the CDR3 DNA reads TGTGCCAGCAGCTCTGAAACCCGGGACATGGCCCGGGTGGTCTTC.

The gene calls are TRBV29-1 and TRBJ1-1; D is perhaps TRBD1 (5 bases). Germline V gene data show CDR1 as SQVTM and CDR2 as ANQGSEA. The CDR3 consists of 13 residues. Trimming removed 5 bases at V and 6 bases at J, with 16 bases between. This CDR3 reads CSVSRTPRAEAFF. CDR3 DNA sequence: TGCAGCGTTTCTCGGACACCTCGGGCTGAAGCTTTCTTT.

V gene TRBV27 combines with J gene TRBJ1-5; D unresolved. This CDR3 has 12 amino acids. From germline, CDR1 is MNHEY and CDR2 SMNVEV (reference sequence). Trimming cost V 6 bases and J 4 bases, with 7 bases left between them. The CDR3 is CASRTGNQPQHF. CDR3 nucleotide sequence: TGTGCCAGCAGGACGGGGAATCAGCCCCAGCATTTT.

The CDR3 loop is CASRRLAGRSFTGELFF. CDR3 sequence (DNA): TGTGCCAGCAGAAGACTAGCGGGGCGGTCGTTCACCGGGGAGCTGTTTTTT. The V and J genes are TRBV27 and TRBJ2-2, with 11 bases matching TRBD2. Trimming cost V 6 bases and J 4 bases; bases outside gene matches: 10. The CDR3 is made up of 17 amino acids. Germline assignment: CDR1 MNHEY and CDR2 SMNVEV (reference sequence).

The V and J genes are TRBV6-1 and TRBJ2-3; D possibly corresponds to TRBD1 (6 bases). Per the germline V gene, CDR1 is MNHNS and CDR2 is SASEGT. The germline V and J ends were trimmed by 4 bases and 6 bases, with 11 bases remaining between them. The CDR3 is 13 amino acids. The DNA for the CDR3 is TGTGCCAGCAGTGGAGGAACAGGGGATACGCAGTATTTT. Its translation is CASSGGTGDTQYF.

CDR3 protein: CASSSTDRAYGNGYTF. CDR3 in DNA: TGCGCCAGCAGCTCCACCGACAGGGCTTATGGTAATGGCTACACCTTC. The V and J genes are TRBV4-3 and TRBJ1-2, with 7 nucleotides matching TRBD1. V was pared by 5 bases and J by 6 bases, with 15 bases of the junction left unmatched. The CDR3 covers 16 residues. Germline CDR1 reads LGHNA; CDR2 reads YSLEER.

This clone was counted once. The chain combines TRBV12-5 with TRBJ2-5; the match to TRBD2 covers 7 bases. Germline-derived CDR1 and CDR2 are LGHNT and FRNRAP. The CDR3 runs to 13 residues. Unmatched junction bases numbered 2, after V lost 2 bases and J lost 5 bases. In nucleotides, the CDR3 is TGTGCTAGTGGTTTGCGGCGGGGGGAGACCCAGTACTTC. It yields the protein CASGLRRGETQYF.

The chain joins TRBV10-3 to TRBJ2-7, with D possibly TRBD1 on 5 matching bases. The CDR3 loop spans 15 amino acids. Germline V gene lookup returns CDR1 ENHRY and CDR2 SYGVKD. The V end lost 6 bases, the J end lost 4 bases, and 19 bases lay between the germline ends. Here the CDR3 reads CAISQGLESSYEQYF. The DNA of the CDR3 is TGTGCCATCAGCCAGGGTCTGGAATCTTCATACGAGCAGTACTTC.

Only one count was recorded for this clone. The CDR3 DNA follows: TGTGCCAGCAGCTTAACGGGGGTTTTCACTGAAGCTTTCTTT. The encoded protein is CASSLTGVFTEAFF. The chain is built from TRBV5-6 and TRBJ1-1; possible D gene TRBD1, 5 bases. Germline CDR1 and CDR2: SGHDT and YYEEEE. The CDR3 sequence is 14 residues long. The ends were cut back, 2 bases at V and 4 bases at J, with 12 bases in the middle.

The V call is TRBV5-1, the J call TRBJ2-7; 14 nucleotides align to TRBD2. This CDR3 region has 17 residues. V shed 4 bases, J shed 7 bases, and the junction held 13 bases outside the gene matches. The V gene's germline CDR1 is SGHRS and CDR2 YFSETQ. The CDR3 nucleotides are TGCGCCAGCAGCCGGGGACTAGCGGGGGCCCTACGAGTGGAGCAGTACTTC. Its translation is CASSRGLAGALRVEQYF. Together with reference TRBV5-1 and TRBJ2-7, the CDR3 gives the full variable domain: KAGVTQTPRYLIKTRGQQVTLSCSPISGHRSVSWYQQTPGQGLQFLFEYFSETQRNKGNFPGRFSGRQFSNSRSEMNVSTLELGDSALYLCASSRGLAGALRVEQYFGPGTRLTVT.

The chain combines TRBV2 with TRBJ1-5, with D possibly TRBD1 on 5 matching bases. Germline CDR1 is SNHLY and CDR2 is FYNNEI. The CDR3 loop spans 16 amino acids. Trimming removed 3 bases from V and 2 bases from J, with 14 bases in between. This CDR3 reads CASSDPGFPGNQPQHF. DNA for the CDR3: TGTGCCAGCAGTGACCCAGGGTTCCCGGGCAATCAGCCCCAGCATTTT. Complete variable domain (other parts from reference TRBV2 and TRBJ1-5): EPEVTQTPSHQVTQMGQEVILRCVPISNHLYFYWYRQILGQKVEFLVSFYNNEISEKSEIFDDQFSVERPDGSNFTLKIRSTKLEDSAMYFCASSDPGFPGNQPQHFGDGTRLSIL.

This chain uses TRBV5-4 with TRBJ1-6; D uncertain. The CDR3 spans 16 residues. Germline CDR1 is SGHNT and CDR2 is YYREEE (reference sequence). With 7 bases removed from V and 0 bases from J, the gap between germline ends came to 14 bases. CDR3 region: CASSPTAYSYNSPLHF. The CDR3 nucleotides are TGTGCCAGCTCTCCAACGGCCTACTCCTATAATTCACCCCTCCACTTT.

The chain recombines TRBV30 with TRBJ2-1, with D uncertain. CDR3 length: 12 amino acids. With 2 bases removed from V and 3 bases from J, the gap between germline ends came to 5 bases. Germline CDR1 reads GTSNPN; CDR2 reads SVGIG (reference sequence). CDR3 nucleotide sequence: TGTGCCTGGAGTCTCCTCTACAATGAGCAGTTCTTC. Its translation is CAWSLLYNEQFF.

V gene TRBV6-6 combines with J gene TRBJ2-2; D is unclear. This CDR3 is built from 10 residues. The germline V and J ends were trimmed by 8 bases and 8 bases, with 6 bases remaining between them. Germline V gene sequence: CDR1 MNHNY, CDR2 SVGAGI (reference sequence). The CDR3 protein is CASLSGELFF. CDR3 coding DNA: TGTGCCAGCCTATCGGGGGAGCTGTTTTTT.

This clone occurred a few times. This sequence joins TRBV7-9 and TRBJ1-1; D gene ambiguous. There are 11 residues in the CDR3. CDR1 SEHNR and CDR2 FQNEAQ come from the germline V gene (reference sequence). Trimming removed 11 bases at V and 1 base at J, with 8 bases between. The DNA for the CDR3 is TGTGCCTCACGACCGAACACTGAAGCTTTCTTT. Translating it yields CASRPNTEAFF.

A single count supports this clone. The chain combines TRBV19 with TRBJ1-3, with 8 bases identical to TRBD1. CDR1 and CDR2 (germline): LNHDA, SQIVND (reference sequence). Losses at the gene ends were 6 bases for V and 0 bases for J; bases not matched to a gene: 7. CDR3 length equals 16 residues. The CDR3 DNA reads TGTGCCAGTAGCATCGGACAGGGTCGCTCTGGAAACACCATATATTTT. Its protein is CASSIGQGRSGNTIYF. The full variable domain, rest sourced from reference TRBV19 and TRBJ1-3, is DGGITQSPKYLFRKEGQNVTLSCEQNLNHDAMYWYRQDPGQGLRLIYYSQIVNDFQKGDIAEGYSVSREKKESFPLTVTSAQKNPTAFYLCASSIGQGRSGNTIYFGEGSWLTVV.

The chain is built from TRBV19 and TRBJ2-1, with D tentatively TRBD1 or TRBD2 (5 bases each). Germline values: CDR1 LNHDA, CDR2 SQIVND (reference sequence). This CDR3 contains 16 residues. V lost 5 bases, J lost 4 bases, and 18 bases lay in between. The CDR3 region is CASSPREGLTYNEQFF. In DNA, the CDR3 is TGTGCCAGTAGTCCCCGAGAGGGGTTAACTTACAATGAGCAGTTCTTC.

The rearrangement uses TRBV9 and TRBJ2-3; TRBD1 matches at 7 bases. The CDR3 has 15 amino acids. Per the germline V gene, CDR1 is SGDLS and CDR2 is YYNGEE. After removal of 4 bases from V and 3 bases from J, the junction contained 8 bases not matched to a gene. CDR3 DNA: TGTGCCAGCAGCTTCCGACAGGGTAGGACAGATACGCAGTATTTT. Translating gives CASSFRQGRTDTQYF.

The chain employs TRBV4-1 and TRBJ1-4, with TRBD1 identical over 8 bases. In germline, CDR1 is MGHRA, CDR2 YSYEKL. The CDR3 runs 14 residues. Trimming removed 2 bases from V and 8 bases from J; junction bases left unmatched: 4. Here the CDR3 DNA reads TGCGCCAGCAGCCAACAGGGGGCGGGCGAAAAACTGTTTTTT. It encodes CASSQQGAGEKLFF.

This clone was detected only a few times. The chain combines TRBV7-3 with TRBJ2-6, with D possibly being TRBD1 (5 bases). V lost 6 bases and J 2 bases, leaving 20 bases between the germline ends. There are 18 residues in the CDR3. The V gene's germline CDR1 is SGHTA and CDR2 FQGTGA. The CDR3 nucleotides are TGTGCCAGCAGTCGAGACAGTCCCGTTGTTCCTGGGGCCAACGTCCTGACTTTC. As protein: CASSRDSPVVPGANVLTF.

V gene TRBV29-1 combines with J gene TRBJ2-5; 8 bases agree with TRBD1. The germline V gene has CDR1 SQVTM and CDR2 ANQGSEA. The CDR3 totals 15 residues. J gave up 5 bases and V 7 bases, and 15 bases lay outside the gene matches. This CDR3 reads CSAPPQGAPGETQYF. CDR3 nucleotides: TGCAGCGCCCCCCCGCAGGGGGCGCCGGGGGAGACCCAGTACTTC.

In nucleotides, the CDR3 is TGTGCCAGCAGTTTCTACCGTTACAATGAGCAGTTCTTC. Residues: CASSFYRYNEQFF. The rearrangement links TRBV27 to TRBJ2-1, with no clear D. Trimming removed 3 bases from V and 4 bases from J, with 7 bases in between. The CDR3 contains 13 residues. CDR1 and CDR2 (germline): MNHEY, SMNVEV (reference sequence).

This clone has more than one count but fewer than ten. The rearrangement joins TRBV7-2 to TRBJ2-7; 11 bases line up with TRBD1. Germline V lookup: CDR1 SGHTA, CDR2 FQGNSA. Losses at the gene ends were 3 bases for V and 1 base for J; bases not matched to a gene: 2. There are 15 residues in the CDR3. In nucleotides, the CDR3 is TGTGCCAGCAGCTTCGGACAGGGGGCTTCCTACGAGCAGTACTTC. Translation: CASSFGQGASYEQYF.

The V and J genes are TRBV14 and TRBJ1-2, with D perhaps matching TRBD1 (5 bases). The CDR3 totals 13 residues. Germline assignment: CDR1 SGHDN and CDR2 FVKESK. The V gene lost 4 bases and the J gene lost 8 bases, with 14 bases spanning the gap. For the CDR3, the DNA is TGTGCCAGCAGCCCAGTGGGAGGGGTCGGCTACACCTTC. It translates to CASSPVGGVGYTF. The entire variable domain, with the rest obtained from reference TRBV14 and TRBJ1-2, is as follows: EAGVTQFPSHSVIEKGQTVTLRCDPISGHDNLYWYRRVMGKEIKFLLHFVKESKQDESGMPNNRFLAERTGGTYSTLKVQPAELEDSGVYFCASSPVGGVGYTFGSGTRLTVV.

V and J are TRBV30 and TRBJ2-3; the D gene is possibly TRBD1 (6 bases). With 2 bases removed from V and 0 bases from J, the gap between germline ends came to 9 bases. Germline V gives CDR1 GTSNPN, CDR2 SVGIG (reference sequence). The CDR3 is made up of 14 amino acids. The CDR3 region is CAWSLGGSTDTQYF. CDR3 sequence (DNA): TGTGCCTGGAGTCTAGGGGGAAGCACAGATACGCAGTATTTT.